This T cell receptor beta chain was sequenced during a study of blood T cell repertoires in COVID-19. Per the original data handling: The assay estimated nucleated cells by amplifying reference gene primers. Produced via immunoSEQ multiplex PCR; TCRdb's table is partial and in-frame only. V and J calls and clone size are as listed in that table; D and trimming were resolved from the DNA. The sample holds about 180,000 clones, 70% to 90% seen once. CDR1 and CDR2 (germline): LGHNA, YNFKEQ. The V and J ends lost 4 bases and 3 bases, in that order; junction bases with no gene match: 4. The CDR3 runs to 15 residues.

Sequencing was carried out using peripheral blood. The chain recombines TRBV4-2 with TRBJ2-3; 10 nucleotides match TRBD2. The source is a man aged 60 to 75 with acute or convalescent COVID-19. The CDR3, as DNA: TGTGCCAGCAGCCCCGGGACTAGCGTTACAGATACGCAGTATTTT. Translation gives CASSPGTSVTDTQYF.